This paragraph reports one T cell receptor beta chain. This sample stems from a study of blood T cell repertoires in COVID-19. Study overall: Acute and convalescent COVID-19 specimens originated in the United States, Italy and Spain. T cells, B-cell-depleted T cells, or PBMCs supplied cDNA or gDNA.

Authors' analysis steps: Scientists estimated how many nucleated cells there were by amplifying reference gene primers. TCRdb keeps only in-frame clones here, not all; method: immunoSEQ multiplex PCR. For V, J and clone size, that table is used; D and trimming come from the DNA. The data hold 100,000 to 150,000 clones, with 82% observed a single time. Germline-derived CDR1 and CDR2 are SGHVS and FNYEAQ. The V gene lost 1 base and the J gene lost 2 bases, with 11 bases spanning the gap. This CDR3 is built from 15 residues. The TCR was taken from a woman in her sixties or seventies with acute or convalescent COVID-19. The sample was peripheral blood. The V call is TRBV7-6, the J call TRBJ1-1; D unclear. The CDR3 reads CASSLVGTRNTEAFF. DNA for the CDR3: TGTGCCAGCAGCTTAGTGGGCACTCGAAACACTGAAGCTTTCTTT.